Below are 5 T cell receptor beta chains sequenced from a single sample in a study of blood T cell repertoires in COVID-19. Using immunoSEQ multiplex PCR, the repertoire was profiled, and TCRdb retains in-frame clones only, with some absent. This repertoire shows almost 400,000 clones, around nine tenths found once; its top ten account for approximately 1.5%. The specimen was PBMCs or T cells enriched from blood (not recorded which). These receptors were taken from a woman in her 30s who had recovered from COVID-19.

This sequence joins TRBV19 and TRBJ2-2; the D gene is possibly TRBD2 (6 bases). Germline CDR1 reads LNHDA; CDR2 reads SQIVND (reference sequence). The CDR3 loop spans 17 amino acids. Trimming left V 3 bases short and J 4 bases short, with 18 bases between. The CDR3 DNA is TGTGCCAGTAGTATCCTGGGTAGCGGAGGGGTCACCGGGGAGCTGTTTTTT. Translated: CASSILGSGGVTGELFF.

CDR3 sequence (DNA): TGTGCCAGCAGCTTCACATGGACAGGGGCCTACGAGCAGTACTTC. Residues: CASSFTWTGAYEQYF. The J gene is TRBJ2-7, the V gene TRBV7-2, with 9 nucleotides matching TRBD1. V trimming: 3 bases; J trimming: 2 bases; junction bases outside the gene matches: 5. CDR1 SGHTA and CDR2 FQGNSA come from the germline V gene. The CDR3 extends over 15 amino acids.

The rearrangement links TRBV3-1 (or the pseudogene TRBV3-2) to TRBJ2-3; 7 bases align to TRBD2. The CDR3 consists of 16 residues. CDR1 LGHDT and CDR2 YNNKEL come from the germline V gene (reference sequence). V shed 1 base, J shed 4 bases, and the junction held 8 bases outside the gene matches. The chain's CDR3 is CASSQGASGIADTQYF. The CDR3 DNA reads TGTGCCAGCAGCCAAGGCGCTAGCGGTATCGCAGATACGCAGTATTTT.

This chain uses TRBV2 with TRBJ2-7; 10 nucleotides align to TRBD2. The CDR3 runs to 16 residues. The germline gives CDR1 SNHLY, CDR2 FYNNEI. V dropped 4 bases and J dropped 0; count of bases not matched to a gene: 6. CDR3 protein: CASSGTSSGSSYEQYF. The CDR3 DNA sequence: TGTGCCAGCAGTGGGACCTCTAGCGGGAGCTCCTACGAGCAGTACTTC.

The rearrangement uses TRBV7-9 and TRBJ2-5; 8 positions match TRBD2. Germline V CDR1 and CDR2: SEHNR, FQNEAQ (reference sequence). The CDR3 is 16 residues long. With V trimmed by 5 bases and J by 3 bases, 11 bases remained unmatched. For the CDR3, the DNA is TGTGCCAGCAGCCCATACGGGGGGGGTAGAGAAGAGACCCAGTACTTC. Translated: CASSPYGGGREETQYF.